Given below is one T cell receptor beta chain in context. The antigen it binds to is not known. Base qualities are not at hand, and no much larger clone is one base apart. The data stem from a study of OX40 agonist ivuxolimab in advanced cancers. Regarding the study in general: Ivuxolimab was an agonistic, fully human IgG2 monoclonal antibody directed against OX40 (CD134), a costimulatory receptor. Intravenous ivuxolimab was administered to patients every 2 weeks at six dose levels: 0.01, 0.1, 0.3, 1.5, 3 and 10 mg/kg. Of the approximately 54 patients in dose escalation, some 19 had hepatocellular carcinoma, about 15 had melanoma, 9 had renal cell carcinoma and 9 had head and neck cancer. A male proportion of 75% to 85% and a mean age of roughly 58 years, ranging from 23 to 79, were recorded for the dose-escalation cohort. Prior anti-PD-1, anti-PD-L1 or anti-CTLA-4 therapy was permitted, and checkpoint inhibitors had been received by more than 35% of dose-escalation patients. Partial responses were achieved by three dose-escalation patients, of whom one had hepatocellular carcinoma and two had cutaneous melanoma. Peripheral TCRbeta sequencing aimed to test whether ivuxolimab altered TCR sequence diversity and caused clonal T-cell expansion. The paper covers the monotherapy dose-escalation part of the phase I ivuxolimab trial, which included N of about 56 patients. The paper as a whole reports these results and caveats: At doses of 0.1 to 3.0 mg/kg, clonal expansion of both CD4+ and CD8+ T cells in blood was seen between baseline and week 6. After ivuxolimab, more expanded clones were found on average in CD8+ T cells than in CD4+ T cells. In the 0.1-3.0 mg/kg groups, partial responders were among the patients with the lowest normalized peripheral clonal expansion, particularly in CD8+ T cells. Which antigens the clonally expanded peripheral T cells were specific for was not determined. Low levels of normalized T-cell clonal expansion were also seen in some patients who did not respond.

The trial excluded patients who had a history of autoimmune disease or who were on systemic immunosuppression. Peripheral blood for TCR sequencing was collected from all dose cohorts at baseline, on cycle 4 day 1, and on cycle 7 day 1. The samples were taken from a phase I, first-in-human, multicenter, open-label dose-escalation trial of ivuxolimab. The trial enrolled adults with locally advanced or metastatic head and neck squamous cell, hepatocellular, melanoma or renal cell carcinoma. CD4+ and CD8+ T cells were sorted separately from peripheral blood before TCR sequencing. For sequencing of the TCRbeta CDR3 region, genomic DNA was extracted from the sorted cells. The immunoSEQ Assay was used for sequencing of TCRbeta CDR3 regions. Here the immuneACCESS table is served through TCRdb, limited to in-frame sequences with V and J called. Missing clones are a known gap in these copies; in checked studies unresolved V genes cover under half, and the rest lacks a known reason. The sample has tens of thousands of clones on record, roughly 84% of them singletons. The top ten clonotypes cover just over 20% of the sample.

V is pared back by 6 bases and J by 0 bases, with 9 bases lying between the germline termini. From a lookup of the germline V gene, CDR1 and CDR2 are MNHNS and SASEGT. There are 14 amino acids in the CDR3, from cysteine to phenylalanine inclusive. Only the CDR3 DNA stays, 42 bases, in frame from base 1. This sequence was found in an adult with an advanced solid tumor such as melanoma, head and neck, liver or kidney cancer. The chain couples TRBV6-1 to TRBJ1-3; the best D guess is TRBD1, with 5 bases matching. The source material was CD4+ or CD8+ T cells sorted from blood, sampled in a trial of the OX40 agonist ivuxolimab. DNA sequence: TGTGCCAGCAGAGGGGCTTTCTCTGGAAACACCATATATTTT. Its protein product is CASRGAFSGNTIYF.